This is a list of T cell receptor beta chains from one sample in a study of blood T cell repertoires in COVID-19. This table comes from immunoSEQ multiplex PCR, and its TCRdb copy is limited to in-frame clones, with some not included. This sample has some 110,000 clones, with around 85% found just once. Sequencing input: peripheral blood. These receptors originate from a man between 65 and 85 years old who had recovered from COVID-19. The CDR3 runs from the conserved cysteine through the conserved F or W. Each record gives: V gene, clone size, D gene, J gene, CDR3 protein, CDR3 DNA. D genes are given only for firm matches. Some rows mark clone size as missing; the rest say once, few, many or name a class of expanded clone.

TRBV5-1	-	TRBD1	TRBJ2-3	CASSWGDRVPDTQYF	TGCGCCAGCAGCTGGGGGGACAGGGTACCAGATACGCAGTATTTT
TRBV5-8	-	TRBD1	TRBJ2-5	CASSRTGPGTQYF	TGTGCCAGCAGCCGGACAGGGCCGGGGACCCAGTACTTC
TRBV3-1/TRBV3-2	-	-	TRBJ1-6	CASRVVGGVSNSPLHF	TGTGCCAGCAGAGTGGTGGGGGGGGTTAGTAATTCACCCCTCCACTTT
TRBV9	-	TRBD2	TRBJ2-1	CASSVDGRAHNEQFF	TGTGCCAGCAGCGTAGACGGGAGGGCCCACAATGAGCAGTTCTTC
TRBV6-6	once	-	TRBJ1-2	CASKLEGYGYTF	TGTGCCAGCAAATTGGAGGGTTATGGCTACACCTTC
TRBV7-2	-	-	TRBJ2-3	CASSPRGDTQYF	TGTGCCAGCAGCCCTCGAGGAGATACGCAGTATTTT
TRBV6-2/TRBV6-3	-	TRBD2	TRBJ2-7	CASSLAGATYEQYF	TGTGCCAGCAGTTTAGCGGGAGCGACCTACGAGCAGTACTTC
TRBV28	once	TRBD1	TRBJ1-4	CAIGRGRGEKLFF	TGTGCCATCGGAAGGGGGCGAGGGGAAAAACTGTTTTTT
TRBV28	-	-	TRBJ1-5	CAVGGNQPQHF	TGCGCCGTGGGCGGCAATCAGCCCCAGCATTTT
TRBV7-2	-	-	TRBJ2-5	CASSLSRLQETQYF	TGTGCCAGCAGCTTGAGCAGGTTACAAGAGACCCAGTACTTC
TRBV5-1	-	-	TRBJ1-5	CASSPITGNNQPQHF	TGCGCCAGCAGCCCGATTACAGGGAACAATCAGCCCCAGCATTTT
TRBV5-1	-	TRBD1	TRBJ1-2	CASSLGQGGNYGYTF	TGCGCCAGCAGCTTGGGGCAGGGGGGAAACTATGGCTACACCTTC
TRBV11-2	-	-	TRBJ2-3	CASSLERGDTQYF	TGTGCCAGCAGCTTAGAACGGGGAGATACGCAGTATTTT
TRBV19	once	TRBD1	TRBJ1-5	CASSIDRRGYNQPQHF	TGTGCCAGTAGTATAGATCGCAGGGGGTACAATCAGCCCCAGCATTTT
TRBV9	-	-	TRBJ2-3	CASRNGGSTDTQYF	TGTGCCAGCAGGAACGGGGGTAGCACAGATACGCAGTATTTT
TRBV5-5	-	-	TRBJ1-1	CASSLHPMNTEAFF	TGTGCCAGCAGCTTGCATCCAATGAACACTGAAGCTTTCTTT
TRBV15	-	-	TRBJ2-2	CATSRDRGAITGELFF	TGTGCCACCAGCAGAGATCGGGGGGCCATAACCGGGGAGCTGTTTTTT
TRBV18	-	-	TRBJ2-7	CASSPTQASYEQYF	TGTGCCAGCTCACCAACACAGGCCAGCTACGAGCAGTACTTC
TRBV29-1	-	TRBD2	TRBJ2-5	CSPGTSGKETQYF	TGCAGTCCCGGGACTAGCGGCAAAGAGACCCAGTACTTC
TRBV5-4	few	TRBD1	TRBJ1-4	CASSSPDRASEKLFF	TGTGCCAGCAGCTCGCCCGACAGGGCGAGCGAAAAACTGTTTTTT
TRBV4-1	-	-	TRBJ2-1	CASSHLGALVQRVHNEQFF	TGCGCCAGCAGCCACCTGGGGGCATTAGTACAACGAGTACACAATGAGCAGTTCTTC
TRBV24-1	-	TRBD1	TRBJ2-3	CATSDPGRGRADTQYF	TGTGCCACCAGTGACCCAGGCAGGGGGCGGGCAGATACGCAGTATTTT
TRBV18	-	-	TRBJ2-7	CASSQSLTGSSYEQYF	TGTGCCAGCTCGCAAAGTTTGACGGGGAGCTCCTACGAGCAGTACTTC
TRBV19	-	TRBD1	TRBJ2-1	CASSLGTGGSYNEQFF	TGTGCCAGTAGTTTAGGCACAGGGGGATCCTACAATGAGCAGTTCTTC
TRBV5-1	-	-	TRBJ1-2	CASSARGSSRNGYTF	TGCGCCAGCAGCGCACGGGGTTCCAGTCGGAATGGCTACACCTTC
TRBV19	-	TRBD1	TRBJ1-1	CASTPDRVVNTEAFF	TGTGCCAGTACCCCGGACAGGGTTGTGAACACTGAAGCTTTCTTT
TRBV6-1	-	TRBD2	TRBJ2-3	CASSGLAGPTTDTQYF	TGTGCCAGCAGTGGACTAGCGGGCCCGACAACAGATACGCAGTATTTT
TRBV28	-	TRBD2	TRBJ2-1	CASSPPTSSIGNEQFF	TGTGCCAGCAGTCCGCCGACTAGCTCAATTGGCAATGAGCAGTTCTTC
TRBV6-5	-	TRBD1	TRBJ2-4	CASSRDRRTKNIQYF	TGTGCCAGCAGCCGGGACAGGAGAACCAAAAACATTCAGTACTTC
TRBV5-1	-	TRBD2	TRBJ2-1	CASSLGTSGRLVNEQFF	TGCGCCAGCAGCCTCGGGACTAGCGGGAGGTTGGTCAATGAGCAGTTCTTC
TRBV11-2	-	-	TRBJ2-7	CASSAYYEQYF	TGTGCCAGCAGCGCCTACTACGAGCAGTACTTC
TRBV6-5	-	-	TRBJ2-7	CASSMRTGLTYEQYF	TGTGCCAGCAGTATGCGGACGGGGTTAACGTACGAGCAGTACTTC
TRBV15	-	-	TRBJ2-6	CATSPPRAGANVLTF	TGTGCCACCAGCCCACCCAGGGCTGGGGCCAACGTCCTGACTTTC
TRBV13	-	TRBD2	TRBJ2-1	CASSLSGGPYNEQFF	TGTGCCAGCAGCCTTAGCGGGGGGCCTTACAATGAGCAGTTCTTC
TRBV28	-	-	TRBJ1-1	CASSFVGAWDEAFF	TGTGCCAGCAGTTTTGTGGGGGCGTGGGATGAAGCTTTCTTT
TRBV5-5	-	-	TRBJ2-1	CASSSARLVSEQFF	TGTGCCAGCAGCTCTGCAAGACTAGTGAGTGAGCAGTTCTTC
TRBV2	-	-	TRBJ1-2	CASSEKVRHGYTF	TGTGCCAGCAGTGAAAAAGTGCGGCATGGCTACACCTTC
TRBV2	-	TRBD1	TRBJ2-3	CAGQDRGSTDTQYF	TGTGCCGGACAGGACAGGGGGAGCACAGATACGCAGTATTTT
TRBV28	-	TRBD2	TRBJ2-1	CASRTSGSKDEQFF	TGTGCCAGCAGGACTAGCGGGAGCAAGGATGAGCAGTTCTTC
TRBV11-3	-	TRBD2	TRBJ2-1	CASSRSSGTYNEQFF	TGTGCCAGCAGCCGGTCTAGCGGGACCTACAATGAGCAGTTCTTC
TRBV7-2	-	-	TRBJ2-3	CASITGLLTDTQYF	TGTGCCAGCATCACAGGGCTACTCACAGATACGCAGTATTTT
TRBV9	-	TRBD1	TRBJ1-1	CASSVAGGVTEAFF	TGTGCCAGCAGCGTAGCAGGGGGCGTCACTGAAGCTTTCTTT
TRBV5-4	-	-	TRBJ1-6	CASSFAGRGSPLHF	TGTGCCAGCAGCTTTGCAGGGAGGGGGTCACCCCTCCACTTT
TRBV19	-	TRBD2	TRBJ2-1	CASSLIAGPQFF	TGTGCCAGTAGTTTGATAGCGGGACCGCAGTTCTTC
TRBV2	-	-	TRBJ2-2	CASSEGTTGELFF	TGTGCCAGCAGTGAAGGGACAACCGGGGAGCTGTTTTTT
TRBV7-9	-	-	TRBJ2-1	CASSFNPRESIHEQFF	TGTGCCAGCAGCTTCAATCCCAGGGAATCGATTCATGAGCAGTTCTTC
TRBV28	few	-	TRBJ1-2	CASSLRSQRYGYTF	TGTGCCAGCAGTTTGAGGAGTCAGAGGTATGGCTACACCTTC
TRBV28	-	TRBD1	TRBJ1-4	CASSADRGSEKLFF	TGTGCCAGCAGTGCCGACAGGGGGAGTGAAAAACTGTTTTTT
TRBV5-1	-	TRBD1	TRBJ2-7	CASSSTGYEQYF	TGCGCCAGCAGCTCGACAGGGTACGAGCAGTACTTC
TRBV20-1	-	TRBD1	TRBJ2-4	CSASEGAENIQYF	TGCAGTGCTAGTGAGGGGGCTGAAAACATTCAGTACTTC
TRBV4-2	-	TRBD2	TRBJ2-1	CASSQVNVLTSGAYNEQFF	TGTGCCAGCAGCCAAGTAAACGTCCTGACTAGCGGAGCCTACAATGAGCAGTTCTTC
TRBV28	-	TRBD1	TRBJ2-2	CASSLGTENTGELFF	TGTGCCAGCAGTCTCGGGACAGAGAACACCGGGGAGCTGTTTTTT
TRBV10-3	-	-	TRBJ2-4	CATGTPVGKNIQYF	TGTGCCACCGGGACTCCCGTAGGCAAAAACATTCAGTACTTC